The sample holds many counts of the clone carrying this T cell receptor (beta chain). Read data end 3 residues before the CDR3 end; the end is taken from the germline J gene. Losses at the gene ends were 7 bases for V and 5 bases for J; bases not matched to a gene: 19. Germline values: CDR1 DFQATT, CDR2 SNEGSKA (reference sequence). The CDR3 extends over 17 amino acids. Heparinized whole blood, roughly 4.5 to 9 ml, came from each donor. This sample was included in a study of T cell clonality in common variable immunodeficiency. Here immunoSEQ multiplex PCR was the method, and the copy in TCRdb shows in-frame clones only, minus some. The sample presents about 55,000 clones, none singletons.

V gene TRBV20-1 combines with J gene TRBJ2-5, with TRBD2 matching 10 bases. The receptor comes from a person aged 18 to 70 in good health. The sample taken for sequencing was peripheral blood mononuclear cells. The CDR3 loop reads CSVTGASGSRRRETQYF. The DNA read from the CDR3 is TGCAGTGTAACGGGGGCTAGCGGGAGTCGTCGGCGGGAGACC.